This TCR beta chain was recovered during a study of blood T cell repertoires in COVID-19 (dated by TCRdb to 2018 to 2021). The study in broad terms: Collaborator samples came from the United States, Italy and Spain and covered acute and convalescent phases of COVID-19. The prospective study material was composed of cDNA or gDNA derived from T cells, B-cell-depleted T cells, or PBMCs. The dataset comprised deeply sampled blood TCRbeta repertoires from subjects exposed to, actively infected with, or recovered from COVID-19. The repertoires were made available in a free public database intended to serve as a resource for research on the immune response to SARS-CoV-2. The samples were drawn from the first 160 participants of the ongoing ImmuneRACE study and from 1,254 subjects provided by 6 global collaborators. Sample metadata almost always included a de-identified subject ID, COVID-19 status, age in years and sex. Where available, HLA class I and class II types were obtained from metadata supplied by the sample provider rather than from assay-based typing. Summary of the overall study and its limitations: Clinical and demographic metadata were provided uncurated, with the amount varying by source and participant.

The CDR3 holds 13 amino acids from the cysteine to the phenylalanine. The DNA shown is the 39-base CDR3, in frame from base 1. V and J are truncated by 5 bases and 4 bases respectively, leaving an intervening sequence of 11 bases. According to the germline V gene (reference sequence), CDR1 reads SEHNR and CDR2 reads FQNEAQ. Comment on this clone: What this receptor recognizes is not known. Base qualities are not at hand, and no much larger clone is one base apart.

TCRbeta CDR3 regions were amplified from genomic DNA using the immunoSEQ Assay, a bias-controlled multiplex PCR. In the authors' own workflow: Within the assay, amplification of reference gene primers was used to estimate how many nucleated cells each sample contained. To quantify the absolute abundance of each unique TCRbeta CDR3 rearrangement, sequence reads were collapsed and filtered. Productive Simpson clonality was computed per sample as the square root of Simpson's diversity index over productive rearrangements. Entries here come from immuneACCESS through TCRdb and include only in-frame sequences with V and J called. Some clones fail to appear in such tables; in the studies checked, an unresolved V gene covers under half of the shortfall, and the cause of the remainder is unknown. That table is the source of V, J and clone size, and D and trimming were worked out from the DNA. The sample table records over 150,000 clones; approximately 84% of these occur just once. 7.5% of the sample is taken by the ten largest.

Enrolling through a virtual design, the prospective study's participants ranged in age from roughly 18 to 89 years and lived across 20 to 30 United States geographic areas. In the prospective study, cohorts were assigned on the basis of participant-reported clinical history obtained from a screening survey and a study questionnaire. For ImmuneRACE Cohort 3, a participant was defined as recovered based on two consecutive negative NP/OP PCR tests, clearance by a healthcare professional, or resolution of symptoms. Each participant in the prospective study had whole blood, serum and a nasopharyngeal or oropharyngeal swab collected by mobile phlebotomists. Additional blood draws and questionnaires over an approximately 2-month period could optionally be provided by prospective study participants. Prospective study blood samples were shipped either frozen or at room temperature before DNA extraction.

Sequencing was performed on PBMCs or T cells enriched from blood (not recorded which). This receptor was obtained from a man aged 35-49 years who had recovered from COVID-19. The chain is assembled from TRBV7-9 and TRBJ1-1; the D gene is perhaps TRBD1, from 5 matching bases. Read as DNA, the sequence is TGTGCCAGCAGCCCTCAAAGGGGCACTGAAGCTTTCTTT. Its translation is CASSPQRGTEAFF.